The clone carrying this T cell receptor (beta chain) was found once. This specimen belongs to a study of OX40 agonist ivuxolimab in advanced cancers. Profiling relied on immunoSEQ multiplex PCR, and the TCRdb table lists in-frame clones only, not all of them. The table has about 58,000 clones, roughly nine tenths seen once; the top ten hold around 1.8%. CDR1 is SGHAT, CDR2 FQDESV, per germline (reference sequence). V lost 1 base and J lost 4; bases outside the gene matches: 5. The CDR3 loop spans 16 amino acids. The sequencing used CD4+ or CD8+ T cells sorted from blood, collected in a trial of the OX40 agonist ivuxolimab. The TCR originated in an adult with an advanced solid tumor such as melanoma, head and neck, liver or kidney cancer. The chain links TRBV11-1 to TRBJ2-1; 9 nucleotides line up with TRBD1. The CDR3 is CASSLDGTGTYNEQFF. In DNA, the CDR3 is TGTGCCAGCAGCTTAGACGGGACAGGGACGTACAATGAGCAGTTCTTC.